The entry below describes one T cell receptor beta chain. Its antigen remains unidentified. The CDR3 is 17 residues long. The V gene end was trimmed by 0 bases and the J gene end by 6 bases; junction bases not matched to a gene: 12. Germline V CDR1 and CDR2: SGHKS, YYEKEE (reference sequence). This sample was included in a study of CD8 T cells in ankylosing spondylitis. Researchers built TCR beta libraries using quantitative 5'-RACE with molecular barcodes. TCRdb re-analysed the 5' RACE reads in MiXCR, keeping a single row per CDR3 protein. The sample lists 250,000 or so distinct CDR3 sequences, over 8.5% seen once, with 6% to 7.5% in the top ten. Study-level findings and limits: It appeared that ankylosing spondylitis blood was characterized by a TCR beta motif of several highly homologous variants. Disease-linked clones had a CD8+ phenotype and relatively low frequency in peripheral blood. In the blood and synovial fluid of reactive arthritis, some motif variants had been previously reported.

The chain links TRBV5-5 to TRBJ2-1; TRBD2 matches at 7 bases. The sequence derives from a male donor with ankylosing spondylitis or in good health (not recorded which). Source material: blood, either unsorted or a sorted T cell fraction (not recorded which). The chain's CDR3 is CASSLGLGLAEANEQFF. CDR3 sequence (DNA): TGTGCCAGCAGCTTGGGTCTCGGCCTAGCGGAAGCCAATGAGCAGTTCTTC.